This T cell receptor beta chain was sequenced in a study of shared clonotypes between healthy human individuals. Study-level points and caveats: Clonotypes which were not shared had lower generation probabilities than clonotypes that all four donors shared. Sorted-subset samples were not fully sequenced, rarefaction indicated.

V shed 7 bases and J shed 2 bases, with 8 bases lying between them. This CDR3 is built from 12 residues. Germline CDR1 SQVTM, CDR2 ANQGSEA. Remarks on this clone: Its antigen is still unknown.

The study drew its donors from healthy HIV-negative adults without recent acute infections or vaccinations. For sorted subsets, 150 to 200 ng DNA per replicate equaled approximately 30,000 T cell genomes. TCRdb's table, derived via immunoSEQ multiplex PCR, lists solely in-frame clones and lacks some. The table includes more than 500,000 clones, about 96% detected once. The receptor's source is a woman in her twenties or thirties in good health. The sequenced sample consisted of naive CD4+ T cells sorted from blood. Sample subset: CD45RA+ positively selected. V and J are TRBV29-1 and TRBJ2-2; weak D call: TRBD2 (6 bases). CDR3 loop: CSGRGNTGELFF. CDR3 DNA: TGCAGCGGGAGGGGAAACACCGGGGAGCTGTTTTTT.